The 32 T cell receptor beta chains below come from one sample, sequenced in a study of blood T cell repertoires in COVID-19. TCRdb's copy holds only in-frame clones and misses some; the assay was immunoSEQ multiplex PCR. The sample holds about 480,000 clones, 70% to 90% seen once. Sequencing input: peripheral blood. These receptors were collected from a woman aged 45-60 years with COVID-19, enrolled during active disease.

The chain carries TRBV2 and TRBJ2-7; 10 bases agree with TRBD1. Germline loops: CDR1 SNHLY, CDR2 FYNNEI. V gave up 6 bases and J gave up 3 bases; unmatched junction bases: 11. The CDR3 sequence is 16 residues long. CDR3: CASSTMRQGANYEQYF. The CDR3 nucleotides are TGTGCCAGCAGCACAATGCGACAGGGGGCGAACTACGAGCAGTACTTC.

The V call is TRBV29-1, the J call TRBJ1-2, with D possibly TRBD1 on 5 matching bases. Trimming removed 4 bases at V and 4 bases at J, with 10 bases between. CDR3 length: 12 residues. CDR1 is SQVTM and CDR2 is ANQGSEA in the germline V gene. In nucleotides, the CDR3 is TGCAGCGTTGGGGATCAGGGCTATGGCTACACCTTC. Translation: CSVGDQGYGYTF.

Here the CDR3 DNA reads TGTGCCAGCAGTTATTTTGGGACAGGGGGCTATCAGCCCCAGCATTTT. Protein: CASSYFGTGGYQPQHF. This chain links TRBV6-2 or TRBV6-3 with TRBJ1-5, with TRBD1 matching 12 bases. The V gene's germline CDR1 is MNHEY and CDR2 SVGEGT. The CDR3 runs to 16 residues. V was pared by 3 bases and J by 5 bases, with 5 bases of the junction left unmatched.

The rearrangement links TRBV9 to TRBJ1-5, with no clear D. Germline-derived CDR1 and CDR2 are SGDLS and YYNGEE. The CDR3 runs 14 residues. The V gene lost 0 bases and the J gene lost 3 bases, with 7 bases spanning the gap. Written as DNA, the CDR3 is TGTGCCAGCAGCGTAGCTGACTACAATCAGCCCCAGCATTTT. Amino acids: CASSVADYNQPQHF.

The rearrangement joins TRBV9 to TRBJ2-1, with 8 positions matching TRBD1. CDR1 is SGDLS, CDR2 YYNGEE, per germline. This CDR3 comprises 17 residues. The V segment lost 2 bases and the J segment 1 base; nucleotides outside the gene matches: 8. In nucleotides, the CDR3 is TGTGCCAGCAGCGTGACAGGACAGGGCCGGTCCTACAATGAGCAGTTCTTC. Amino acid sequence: CASSVTGQGRSYNEQFF.

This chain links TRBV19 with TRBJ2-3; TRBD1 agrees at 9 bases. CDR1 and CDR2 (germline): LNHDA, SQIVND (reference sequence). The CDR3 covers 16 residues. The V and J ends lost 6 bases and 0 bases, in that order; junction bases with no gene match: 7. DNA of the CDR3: TGTGCCAGTAGGACTTACAGGGGGCGCAGCACAGATACGCAGTATTTT. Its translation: CASRTYRGRSTDTQYF.

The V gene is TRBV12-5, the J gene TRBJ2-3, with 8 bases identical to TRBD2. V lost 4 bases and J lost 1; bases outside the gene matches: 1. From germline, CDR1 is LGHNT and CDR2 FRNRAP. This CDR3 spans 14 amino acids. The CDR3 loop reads CASGYSGGTDTQYF. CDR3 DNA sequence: TGTGCTAGTGGTTATAGCGGGGGCACAGATACGCAGTATTTT. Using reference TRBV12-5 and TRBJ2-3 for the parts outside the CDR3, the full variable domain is DARVTQTPRHKVTEMGQEVTMRCQPILGHNTVFWYRQTMMQGLELLAYFRNRAPLDDSGMPKDRFSAEMPDATLATLKIQPSEPRDSAVYFCASGYSGGTDTQYFGPGTRLTVL.

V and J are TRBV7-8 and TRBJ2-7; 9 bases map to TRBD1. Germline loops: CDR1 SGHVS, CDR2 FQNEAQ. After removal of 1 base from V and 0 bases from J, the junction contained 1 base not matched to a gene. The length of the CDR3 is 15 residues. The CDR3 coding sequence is TGTGCCAGCAGCTTAGAGACAGGGGGCTCCTACGAGCAGTACTTC. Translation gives CASSLETGGSYEQYF.

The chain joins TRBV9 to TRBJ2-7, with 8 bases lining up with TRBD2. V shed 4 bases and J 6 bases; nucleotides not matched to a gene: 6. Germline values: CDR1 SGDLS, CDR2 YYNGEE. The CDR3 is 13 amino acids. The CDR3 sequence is CASSLTGGREQYF. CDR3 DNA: TGTGCCAGCAGCCTGACGGGGGGGCGCGAGCAGTACTTC.

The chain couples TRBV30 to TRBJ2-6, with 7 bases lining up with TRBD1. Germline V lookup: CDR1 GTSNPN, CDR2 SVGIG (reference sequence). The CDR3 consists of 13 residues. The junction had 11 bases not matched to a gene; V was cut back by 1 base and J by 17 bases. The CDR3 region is CAWSGLKGQSLTF. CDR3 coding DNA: TGTGCCTGGAGTGGTTTAAAGGGACAGTCTTTGACTTTC. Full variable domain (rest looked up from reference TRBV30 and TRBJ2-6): SQTIHQWPATLVQPVGSPLSLECTVEGTSNPNLYWYRQAAGRGLQLLFYSVGIGQISSEVPQNLSASRPQDRQFILSSKKLLLSDSGFYLCAWSGLKGQSLTFGAGSRLTVL.

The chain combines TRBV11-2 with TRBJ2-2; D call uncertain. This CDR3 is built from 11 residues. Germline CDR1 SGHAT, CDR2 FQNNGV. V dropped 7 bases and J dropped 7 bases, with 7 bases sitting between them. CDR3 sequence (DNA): TGTGCCAGCACCCAGGTCGGGGAGCTGTTTTTT. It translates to CASTQVGELFF.

In DNA, the CDR3 is TGTGCCAGCAGCCTGCGGACAGTTCAAGAGACCCAGTACTTC. Amino acid sequence: CASSLRTVQETQYF. This chain joins TRBV3-1 (or the pseudogene TRBV3-2) and TRBJ2-5; TRBD1 might be the D (6 bases). The CDR3 is 14 residues long. The germline CDR1 and CDR2 sequences are LGHDT and YNNKEL (reference sequence). Trimming left V 4 bases short and J 2 bases short, with 11 bases between.

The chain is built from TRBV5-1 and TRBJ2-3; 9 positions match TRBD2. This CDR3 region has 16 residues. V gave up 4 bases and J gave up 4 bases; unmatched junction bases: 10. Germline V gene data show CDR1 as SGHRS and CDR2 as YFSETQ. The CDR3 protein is CASSPGVAGDSDTQYF. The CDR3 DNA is TGCGCCAGCAGCCCCGGGGTAGCGGGGGATTCAGATACGCAGTATTTT.

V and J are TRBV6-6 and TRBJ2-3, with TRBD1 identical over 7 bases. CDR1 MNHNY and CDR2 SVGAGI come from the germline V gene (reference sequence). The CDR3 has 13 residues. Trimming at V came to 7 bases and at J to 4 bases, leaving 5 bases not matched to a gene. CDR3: CASKWDSPDTQYF. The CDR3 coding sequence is TGTGCCAGCAAATGGGACAGTCCAGATACGCAGTATTTT.

DNA for the CDR3: TGTGCCACCAGCATCGGAGGGGGCAGGGATACGCAGTATTTT. Its translation: CATSIGGGRDTQYF. The chain has TRBV15 and TRBJ2-3, with D maybe TRBD1 (7 bases). The CDR3 is 14 residues long. The germline V gene has CDR1 LNHNV and CDR2 YYDKDF (reference sequence). V lost 4 bases to trimming and J lost 6 bases, with 14 bases between them.

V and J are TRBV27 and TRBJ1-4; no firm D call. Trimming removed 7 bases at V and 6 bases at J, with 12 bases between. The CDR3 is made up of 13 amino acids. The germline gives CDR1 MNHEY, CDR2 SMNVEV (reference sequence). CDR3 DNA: TGTGCCAGCATGGGCCGGGGTGATGAAAAACTGTTTTTT. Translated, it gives CASMGRGDEKLFF.

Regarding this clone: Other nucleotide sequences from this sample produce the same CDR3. CDR3 in amino acids: CAWSVRGTEKLFF. CDR3 nucleotide sequence: TGTGCCTGGAGTGTACGTGGCACTGAAAAACTGTTTTTT. The V and J genes are TRBV30 and TRBJ1-4; D ambiguous. The length of the CDR3 is 13 residues. Between the trimmed V and J ends, which lost 0 bases and 7 bases, there was a span of 9 bases. Germline CDR1 reads GTSNPN; CDR2 reads SVGIG (reference sequence).

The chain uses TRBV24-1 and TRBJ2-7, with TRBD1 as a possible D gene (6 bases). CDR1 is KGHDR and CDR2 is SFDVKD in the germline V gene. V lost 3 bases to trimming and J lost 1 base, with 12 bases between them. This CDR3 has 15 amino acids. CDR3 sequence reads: CATSDSRDNSYEQYF. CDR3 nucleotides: TGTGCCACCAGTGATAGTCGGGACAATTCCTACGAGCAGTACTTC.

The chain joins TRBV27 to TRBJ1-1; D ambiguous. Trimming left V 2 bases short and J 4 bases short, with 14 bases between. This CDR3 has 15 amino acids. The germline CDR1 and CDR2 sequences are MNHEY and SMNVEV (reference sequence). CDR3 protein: CASSLGWWEGTEAFF. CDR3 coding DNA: TGTGCCAGCAGTTTAGGTTGGTGGGAGGGCACTGAAGCTTTCTTT.

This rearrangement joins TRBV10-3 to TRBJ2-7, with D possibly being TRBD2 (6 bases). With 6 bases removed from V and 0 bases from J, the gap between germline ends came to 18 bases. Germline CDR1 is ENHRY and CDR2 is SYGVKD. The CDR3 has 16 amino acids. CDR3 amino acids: CAIRAPGTSSSYEQYF. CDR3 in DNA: TGTGCCATCAGGGCCCCCGGGACTTCGAGCTCCTACGAGCAGTACTTC.

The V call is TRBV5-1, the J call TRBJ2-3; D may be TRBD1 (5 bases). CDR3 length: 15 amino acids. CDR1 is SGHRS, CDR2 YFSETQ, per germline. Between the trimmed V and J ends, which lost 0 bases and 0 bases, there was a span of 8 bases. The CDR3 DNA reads TGCGCCAGCAGCTTGGGGACAAAAAGCACAGATACGCAGTATTTT. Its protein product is CASSLGTKSTDTQYF.

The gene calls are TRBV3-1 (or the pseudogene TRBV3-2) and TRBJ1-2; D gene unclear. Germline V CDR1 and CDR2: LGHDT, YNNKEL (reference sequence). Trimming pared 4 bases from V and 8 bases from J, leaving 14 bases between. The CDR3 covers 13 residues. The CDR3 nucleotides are TGTGCCAGCAGCCTTGGCGAGGTGGTCGGCTACACCTTC. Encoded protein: CASSLGEVVGYTF.

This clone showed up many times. As DNA, the CDR3 is TGTGCCAGCAGCTTACAGGGGCGGGATGGCTACACCTTC. This sequence encodes CASSLQGRDGYTF. The V gene is TRBV7-9, the J gene TRBJ1-2, with D possibly being TRBD1 (6 bases). CDR1 and CDR2 from the germline V gene are SEHNR and FQNEAQ (reference sequence). This CDR3 region has 13 residues. Trimming removed 2 bases from V and 6 bases from J, with 10 bases in between.

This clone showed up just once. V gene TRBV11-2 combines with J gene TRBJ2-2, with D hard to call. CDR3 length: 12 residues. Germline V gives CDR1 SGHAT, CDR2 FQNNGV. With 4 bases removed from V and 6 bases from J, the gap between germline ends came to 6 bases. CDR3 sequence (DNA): TGTGCCAGCAGCTCTAGTGCCGGGGAGCTGTTTTTT. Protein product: CASSSSAGELFF.

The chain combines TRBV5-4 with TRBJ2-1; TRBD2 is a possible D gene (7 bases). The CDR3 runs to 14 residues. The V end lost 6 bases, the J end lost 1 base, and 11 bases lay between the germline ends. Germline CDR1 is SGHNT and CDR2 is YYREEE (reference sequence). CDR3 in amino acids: CASIKGGSYNEQFF. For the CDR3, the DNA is TGTGCCAGCATCAAGGGGGGGTCCTACAATGAGCAGTTCTTC.

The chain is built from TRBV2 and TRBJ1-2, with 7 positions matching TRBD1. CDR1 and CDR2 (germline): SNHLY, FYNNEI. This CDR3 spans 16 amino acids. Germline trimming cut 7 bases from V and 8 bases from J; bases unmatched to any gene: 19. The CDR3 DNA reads TGTGCCAGCACGGAGGAGGGGGCAGACGGTCTTAGGGGCTACACCTTC. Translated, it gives CASTEEGADGLRGYTF. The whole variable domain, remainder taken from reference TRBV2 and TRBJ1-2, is EPEVTQTPSHQVTQMGQEVILRCVPISNHLYFYWYRQILGQKVEFLVSFYNNEISEKSEIFDDQFSVERPDGSNFTLKIRSTKLEDSAMYFCASTEEGADGLRGYTFGSGTRLTVV.

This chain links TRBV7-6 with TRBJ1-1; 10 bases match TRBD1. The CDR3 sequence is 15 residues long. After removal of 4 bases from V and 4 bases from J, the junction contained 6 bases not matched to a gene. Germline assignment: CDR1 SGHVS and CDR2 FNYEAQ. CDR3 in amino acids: CASSSLTGGITEAFF. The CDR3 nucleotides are TGTGCCAGCAGCTCCCTGACAGGGGGCATCACTGAAGCTTTCTTT.

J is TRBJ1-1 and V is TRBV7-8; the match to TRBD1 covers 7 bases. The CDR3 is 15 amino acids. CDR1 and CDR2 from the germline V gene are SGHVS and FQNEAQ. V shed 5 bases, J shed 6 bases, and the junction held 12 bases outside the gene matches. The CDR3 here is CASSLNRGSSAEAFF. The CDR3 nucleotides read TGTGCCAGCAGCCTTAACAGGGGTTCGAGTGCTGAAGCTTTCTTT.

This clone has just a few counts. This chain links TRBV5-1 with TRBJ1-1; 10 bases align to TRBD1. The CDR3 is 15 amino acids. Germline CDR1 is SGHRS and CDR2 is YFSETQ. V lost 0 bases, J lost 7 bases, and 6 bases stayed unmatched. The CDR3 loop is CASSLDGQGGVEAFF. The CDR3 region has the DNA TGCGCCAGCAGCTTGGATGGACAGGGGGGAGTTGAAGCTTTCTTT.

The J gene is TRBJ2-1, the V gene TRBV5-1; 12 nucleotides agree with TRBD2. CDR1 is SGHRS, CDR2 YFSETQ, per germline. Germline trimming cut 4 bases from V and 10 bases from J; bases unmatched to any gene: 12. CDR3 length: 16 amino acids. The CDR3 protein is CASSPALAGGPREQFF. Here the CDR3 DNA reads TGCGCCAGCAGCCCGGCCCTAGCGGGGGGGCCTAGGGAGCAGTTCTTC.

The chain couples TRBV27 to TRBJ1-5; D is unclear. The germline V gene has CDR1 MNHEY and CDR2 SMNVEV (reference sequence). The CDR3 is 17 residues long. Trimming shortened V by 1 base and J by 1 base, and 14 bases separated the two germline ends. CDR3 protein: CASSLWSEGASNQPQHF. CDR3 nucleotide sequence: TGTGCCAGCAGTTTATGGTCCGAGGGCGCGAGCAATCAGCCCCAGCATTTT.

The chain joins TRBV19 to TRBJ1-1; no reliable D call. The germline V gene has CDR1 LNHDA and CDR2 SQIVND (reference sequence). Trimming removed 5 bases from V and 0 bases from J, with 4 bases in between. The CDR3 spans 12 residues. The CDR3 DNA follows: TGTGCCAGTAGTTACATGAACACTGAAGCTTTCTTT. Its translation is CASSYMNTEAFF.